This TCR beta chain appears in the sequencing data of a study of T cell responses to AZD1222 COVID-19 vaccine. V shed 4 bases, J shed 5 bases, and the junction held 7 bases outside the gene matches. CDR3 length: 15 amino acids. Germline CDR1 reads SNHLY; CDR2 reads FYNNEI. Assay used: immunoSEQ multiplex PCR; TCRdb lists only in-frame clones, some missing. This sample carries approximately 60,000 clones, around 84% of them seen once, and the ten largest clones take about 7%. This clone was recorded only once. The specimen was peripheral blood, collected on day 0 of AZD1222 vaccination. The TCR originated in an adult in good health. V usage is TRBV2 and J usage is TRBJ2-1, with 8 bases aligning to TRBD2. CDR3: CASSVLAGINNEQFF. CDR3 DNA: TGTGCCAGCAGTGTGTTAGCGGGGATCAACAATGAGCAGTTCTTC.